Listed below are T cell receptor beta chains from one sample, sequenced in a study of CD4 T cell repertoires in COVID-19. Profiled with immunoSEQ multiplex PCR; TCRdb holds only in-frame clones, not every one. The sample includes about 75,000 clones, 83% seen only once; the top ten take about 0.58%. The sample was CD4+ T cells from peripheral blood, taken after recovery from COVID-19. These receptors originate from a human donor who had COVID-19. CDR3s include the opening cysteine and the closing phenylalanine or tryptophan. D genes are given only for firm matches. Part of the rows lack a size; the others show once, few, many or a class for expanded clones.

size	V	D	J	CDR3	DNA
few	TRBV6-5	TRBD1	TRBJ2-2	CASSRDRVTGELFF	TGTGCCAGCAGCCGGGACAGGGTAACCGGGGAGCTGTTTTTT
.	TRBV5-1	.	TRBJ1-1	CASSPIVQGPNEAFF	TGCGCCAGCTCCCCGATCGTACAGGGTCCCAATGAAGCTTTCTTT
.	TRBV5-5	.	TRBJ2-5	CASSLPLQETQYF	TGTGCCAGCAGCCTACCCCTCCAAGAGACCCAGTACTTC
.	TRBV25-1	.	TRBJ1-2	CASSEEGVRGNYGYTF	TGTGCCAGCAGTGAAGAAGGGGTCAGAGGTAACTATGGCTACACCTTC
.	TRBV18	.	TRBJ2-3	CASSPKGRDTQYF	TGTGCCAGCTCACCAAAGGGGAGAGATACGCAGTATTTT
.	TRBV5-4	TRBD2	TRBJ2-1	CASSWGLAGGNEQFF	TGTGCCAGCAGCTGGGGACTAGCGGGGGGGAATGAGCAGTTCTTC
.	TRBV5-6	TRBD1	TRBJ2-3	CASSLGDSPTDTQYF	TGTGCCAGCAGCTTGGGGGACAGCCCCACAGATACGCAGTATTTT
once	TRBV5-6	.	TRBJ2-2	CASSLLRLGGTGELFF	TGTGCCAGCAGCTTGTTGAGGCTAGGGGGGACCGGGGAGCTGTTTTTT
.	TRBV4-1	TRBD2	TRBJ2-1	CASRRTIVAGVGDDEQFF	TGCGCCAGCAGACGCACAATCGTAGCGGGAGTAGGGGATGATGAGCAGTTCTTC
.	TRBV9	.	TRBJ2-2	CASSVALWRPEITGELFF	TGTGCCAGCAGCGTAGCCCTGTGGCGCCCTGAAATTACCGGGGAGCTGTTTTTT
.	TRBV7-8	.	TRBJ2-7	CASSLQDSYEQYF	TGTGCCAGCAGCTTACAGGACAGCTACGAGCAGTACTTC
.	TRBV6-5	.	TRBJ2-7	CASRPRAAIPYEQYF	TGTGCCAGCAGACCCCGGGCCGCTATCCCCTACGAGCAGTACTTC
.	TRBV27	.	TRBJ1-2	CASSLGANYGYTF	TGTGCCAGCAGTCTAGGAGCTAACTATGGCTACACCTTC
.	TRBV7-8	TRBD1	TRBJ2-7	CASSTRGQGFSGGMYEQYF	TGTGCCAGCAGCACCCGAGGACAGGGGTTCAGCGGTGGAATGTACGAGCAGTACTTC
.	TRBV2	.	TRBJ2-5	CASSVSSIQETQYF	TGTGCCAGCAGTGTGTCTAGCATCCAAGAGACCCAGTACTTC
.	TRBV11-2	.	TRBJ1-4	CASSSDGGFNEKLFF	TGTGCCAGCAGCTCTGACGGGGGGTTTAATGAAAAACTGTTTTTT
few	TRBV19	TRBD1	TRBJ1-2	CASSINGDRGGYTF	TGTGCCAGTAGTATAAACGGGGACAGGGGCGGCTACACCTTC
.	TRBV11-2	.	TRBJ1-2	CASSLWPNYGYTF	TGTGCCAGCAGCTTGTGGCCTAACTATGGCTACACCTTC
.	TRBV15	TRBD2	TRBJ2-1	CATSRVPLGTSGSNEQFF	TGTGCCACCAGCAGAGTTCCTTTGGGTACTAGCGGGAGCAATGAGCAGTTCTTC
.	TRBV5-1	TRBD1	TRBJ2-2	CASSGPGQGTGELFF	TGCGCCAGCAGCGGCCCGGGACAGGGAACCGGGGAGCTGTTTTTT
.	TRBV6-6	.	TRBJ1-4	CASSYPGRTNEKLFF	TGTGCCAGCAGTTACCCAGGGAGGACTAATGAAAAACTGTTTTTT
.	TRBV5-1	TRBD2	TRBJ2-2	CASSFPSGGLNTGELFF	TGCGCCAGCAGCTTCCCTAGCGGGGGTCTGAACACCGGGGAGCTGTTTTTT
.	TRBV6-5	.	TRBJ1-1	CASSYGVRGTEAFF	TGTGCCAGCAGTTATGGGGTAAGAGGAACTGAAGCTTTCTTT
.	TRBV5-1	.	TRBJ2-2	CASSEGTWGTGELFF	TGCGCCAGCAGTGAGGGGACTTGGGGCACCGGGGAGCTGTTTTTT
.	TRBV11-1	TRBD2	TRBJ2-1	CASSLASGLAGFEQFF	TGTGCCAGCAGCTTAGCCTCGGGACTAGCGGGATTTGAGCAGTTCTTC
.	TRBV5-1	.	TRBJ2-1	CASSIDLGAYNEQFF	TGCGCCAGCAGCATCGATTTAGGAGCCTACAATGAGCAGTTCTTC
.	TRBV24-1	.	TRBJ1-2	CATSDGGNYGYTF	TGTGCCACCAGTGATGGTGGAAACTATGGCTACACCTTC
.	TRBV9	TRBD2	TRBJ2-1	CASSASGGRWNEQFF	TGTGCCAGCAGCGCTAGCGGGGGCCGATGGAATGAGCAGTTCTTC
.	TRBV7-2	TRBD2	TRBJ2-1	CASSLASGFFNEQFF	TGTGCCAGCAGCTTAGCTAGCGGGTTCTTCAATGAGCAGTTCTTC
.	TRBV18	.	TRBJ2-5	CASSLPGVQETQYF	TGTGCCAGCTCACTCCCGGGGGTTCAAGAGACCCAGTACTTC
.	TRBV7-9	.	TRBJ1-2	CASSPHNREVRGYTF	TGTGCCAGCAGCCCCCATAACAGGGAGGTTCGGGGCTACACCTTC
.	TRBV5-1	.	TRBJ1-1	CASSLFTEGTEAFF	TGCGCCAGCAGCCTCTTTACCGAGGGCACTGAAGCTTTCTTT
.	TRBV11-3	TRBD1	TRBJ2-1	CASSFGQAANNEQFF	TGTGCCAGCAGCTTCGGACAGGCTGCAAACAATGAGCAGTTCTTC
.	TRBV6-5	.	TRBJ2-5	CASTTSGGAQFQYF	TGTGCCAGCACCACAAGTGGGGGGGCCCAGTTTCAGTACTTC
.	TRBV2	TRBD2	TRBJ2-2	CASNLRGLAGVDTGELFF	TGTGCCAGCAACCTCCGGGGACTAGCGGGGGTGGACACCGGGGAGCTGTTTTTT
few	TRBV5-6	.	TRBJ1-2	CASTRTDRTYGYTF	TGTGCCAGCACCCGCACCGACAGGACCTATGGCTACACCTTC
.	TRBV19	.	TRBJ1-4	CASSQGGATNEKLFF	TGTGCCAGTAGTCAGGGCGGGGCAACTAATGAAAAACTGTTTTTT
.	TRBV25-1	.	TRBJ1-6	CASSDQVYNSPLHF	TGTGCCAGCAGTGACCAAGTCTATAATTCACCCCTCCACTTT
.	TRBV20-1	TRBD1	TRBJ1-4	CSASMGQTSGKLFF	TGCAGTGCTAGTATGGGACAGACGAGTGGAAAACTGTTTTTT
.	TRBV6-1	TRBD1	TRBJ1-1	CASSERSPGQGTEAFF	TGTGCCAGCAGTGAAAGGTCCCCGGGACAGGGCACTGAAGCTTTCTTT
.	TRBV7-9	.	TRBJ2-1	CASSQRASYNEQFF	TGTGCCAGCAGCCAGCGGGCCTCCTACAATGAGCAGTTCTTC
.	TRBV6-5	TRBD1	TRBJ2-2	CASSRTGGTGELFF	TGTGCCAGCAGCAGGACAGGGGGCACCGGGGAGCTGTTTTTT
.	TRBV6-5	.	TRBJ2-6	CASTEQSSGANVLTF	TGTGCCAGCACCGAACAGTCCTCTGGGGCCAACGTCCTGACTTTC
.	TRBV7-9	TRBD1	TRBJ2-7	CASSTRTGGFDEQYF	TGTGCCAGCAGCACAAGGACAGGGGGCTTCGACGAGCAGTACTTC
.	TRBV9	TRBD2	TRBJ2-3	CASSVERGGTDTQYF	TGTGCCAGCAGCGTAGAGCGGGGGGGTACAGATACGCAGTATTTT
.	TRBV6-1	.	TRBJ1-1	CASSENTGMVTEAFF	TGTGCCAGCAGTGAAAATACAGGGATGGTCACTGAAGCTTTCTTT
.	TRBV4-1	TRBD2	TRBJ2-7	CASSQGGGGYSYEQYF	TGCGCCAGCAGCCAAGGGGGCGGGGGATACTCCTACGAGCAGTACTTC
.	TRBV11-2	.	TRBJ1-1	CASSQLAGRGLNTEAFF	TGTGCCAGCAGCCAACTGGCGGGGCGGGGCTTGAACACTGAAGCTTTCTTT
.	TRBV19	.	TRBJ1-2	CASSIRDRPGYTF	TGTGCCAGTAGTATCCGGGATCGTCCTGGCTACACCTTC
.	TRBV2	.	TRBJ1-1	CASKYGGLNTEAFF	TGTGCCAGCAAATATGGGGGATTGAACACTGAAGCTTTCTTT